This entry is about one TCR beta chain. The antigen remains unidentified. The data originate from a study of cytomegalovirus exposure and HLA in healthy donors. On the study more broadly: Most genotyped donors, roughly 80% of fewer than 400, had Caucasian-associated genetic ancestry.

Primers for the PCR totalled 60 Vbeta and 13 Jbeta. Method: immunoSEQ multiplex PCR; TCRdb's copy keeps in-frame clones and lacks some. This sample has some 190,000 clones; 81% occur once, and the top ten carry roughly 3.2%. Notes on the study in general: Accurate prediction of most subjects' HLA-A and HLA-B alleles from TCR beta sequences was reported. For presence/absence analyses, sequencing depth was assumed to be roughly uniform across donors. Relative to the approximately 700-donor mean, N-insertions were reportedly fewer in an Asian-associated ancestry cluster in a later analysis.

The receptor comes from a man aged 35 to 55 in good health and CMV-seropositive. The specimen was PBMCs.

CDR3 sequence (DNA): TGTGCCAGCAGCTTAGCGGGGGCCCAACCCACTGAGCAGTTCTTC. It is translated as CASSLAGAQPTEQFF. This rearrangement joins TRBV7-9 to TRBJ2-1; D perhaps matches TRBD1 (6 bases). The V end lost 0 bases, the J end lost 9 bases, and 15 bases lay between the germline ends. The CDR3 spans 15 residues. Germline V gene data show CDR1 as SEHNR and CDR2 as FQNEAQ (reference sequence).